A selection of T cell receptor beta chains follows, all from one sample in a study of OX40 agonist ivuxolimab in advanced cancers. The repertoire was sequenced with immunoSEQ multiplex PCR; TCRdb's copy has only in-frame clones and lacks some. The sample comprises tens of thousands of clones, 85% to 95% of which are singletons, and about 2.4% rests with the top ten. This material consisted of CD4+ or CD8+ T cells sorted from blood, taken in a trial of the OX40 agonist ivuxolimab. Receptor source: an adult with an advanced solid tumor such as melanoma, head and neck, liver or kidney cancer. Each CDR3 is given with its conserved first and last residue. Fields, in order: clone size, J gene, V gene, D gene, CDR3 DNA, CDR3 protein. D genes are given only for firm matches. Size is stated for part of the rows, as once, few or many counts, or as a class when the clone is expanded.

clone size: -
J gene: TRBJ2-2
V gene: TRBV6-5
D gene: -
CDR3 DNA: TGTGCCAGCAGTTACTCGATAAGGGATACCGGGGAGCTGTTTTTT
CDR3 protein: CASSYSIRDTGELFF

clone size: -
J gene: TRBJ2-7
V gene: TRBV30
D gene: -
CDR3 DNA: TGTGCCTGGAGTAGAACAGGGAACGAGCAGTACTTC
CDR3 protein: CAWSRTGNEQYF

clone size: once
J gene: TRBJ2-3
V gene: TRBV14
D gene: -
CDR3 DNA: TGTGCCAGCAGCGACGGACAGTTTAGCACAGATACGCAGTATTTT
CDR3 protein: CASSDGQFSTDTQYF

clone size: -
J gene: TRBJ2-7
V gene: TRBV7-2
D gene: -
CDR3 DNA: TGTGCCAGCAGCTTGGGATTAGCATCCGAGCAGTACTTC
CDR3 protein: CASSLGLASEQYF

clone size: -
J gene: TRBJ1-1
V gene: TRBV5-6
D gene: -
CDR3 DNA: TGTGCCAGCAGGCCCGGACTTACGGACACTGAAGCTTTCTTT
CDR3 protein: CASRPGLTDTEAFF

clone size: -
J gene: TRBJ1-2
V gene: TRBV29-1
D gene: TRBD1
CDR3 DNA: TGCAGCGTTGAAGAGAGGGGACAGGGAAAAGGTGGCTACACCTTC
CDR3 protein: CSVEERGQGKGGYTF

clone size: -
J gene: TRBJ1-1
V gene: TRBV2
D gene: TRBD1
CDR3 DNA: TGTGCCAGCAGCGCATCGACAGGGGGCCGAACTGAAGCTTTCTTT
CDR3 protein: CASSASTGGRTEAFF

clone size: -
J gene: TRBJ2-2
V gene: TRBV6-5
D gene: -
CDR3 DNA: TGTGCCAGCAGTTACTCCGGGGTGGCCGGGGAGCTGTTTTTT
CDR3 protein: CASSYSGVAGELFF

clone size: -
J gene: TRBJ2-1
V gene: TRBV27
D gene: -
CDR3 DNA: TGTGCCAGCAGTTTTACTGGTGGAAGAGGAGATGAGCAGTTCTTC
CDR3 protein: CASSFTGGRGDEQFF

clone size: -
J gene: TRBJ1-1
V gene: TRBV4-2
D gene: -
CDR3 DNA: TGTGCCAGCAGCCAAGGCACGTTCACTGAAGCTTTCTTT
CDR3 protein: CASSQGTFTEAFF

clone size: -
J gene: TRBJ2-7
V gene: TRBV5-5
D gene: TRBD2
CDR3 DNA: TGTGCCAGCAGCTTGGAGCCTAGCGGGAGTACCTACGAGCAGTACTTC
CDR3 protein: CASSLEPSGSTYEQYF

clone size: -
J gene: TRBJ1-2
V gene: TRBV11-2
D gene: -
CDR3 DNA: TGTGCCAGCAGCCCAGGGACGGAATTCTATGGCTACACCTTC
CDR3 protein: CASSPGTEFYGYTF

clone size: -
J gene: TRBJ1-4
V gene: TRBV30
D gene: -
CDR3 DNA: TGTGCCTGGAGTGTAGGTGGGGGTGAAAAACTGTTTTTT
CDR3 protein: CAWSVGGGEKLFF

clone size: -
J gene: TRBJ2-1
V gene: TRBV2
D gene: TRBD2
CDR3 DNA: TGTGCCAGCAGCGGTGAACTAGCGGGGCCATACAATGAGCAGTTCTTC
CDR3 protein: CASSGELAGPYNEQFF

clone size: -
J gene: TRBJ2-2
V gene: TRBV7-9
D gene: -
CDR3 DNA: TGTGCCATTTACAGGGCGGCCGGGGAGCTGTTTTTT
CDR3 protein: CAIYRAAGELFF

clone size: -
J gene: TRBJ2-7
V gene: TRBV14
D gene: TRBD2
CDR3 DNA: TGTGCCAGCAGATATACGGGACTAGGGGGATTAGAAAGCTCCTACGAGCAGTACTTC
CDR3 protein: CASRYTGLGGLESSYEQYF

clone size: -
J gene: TRBJ2-1
V gene: TRBV9
D gene: TRBD2
CDR3 DNA: TGTGCCAGCAGCGCGCCCCTAGCGGGATCCAGCTCCTACAATGAGCAGTTCTTC
CDR3 protein: CASSAPLAGSSSYNEQFF

clone size: few
J gene: TRBJ1-5
V gene: TRBV27
D gene: -
CDR3 DNA: TGTGCCAGCAGTTCTAACAATCAGCCCCAGCATTTT
CDR3 protein: CASSSNNQPQHF

clone size: -
J gene: TRBJ2-7
V gene: TRBV27
D gene: TRBD2
CDR3 DNA: TGTGCCAGCAGTTTGTGGCCTAGCGGATCCTACGAGCAGTACTTC
CDR3 protein: CASSLWPSGSYEQYF

clone size: few
J gene: TRBJ1-1
V gene: TRBV6-1
D gene: -
CDR3 DNA: TGTGCCAGCAGTGCAGGAGGGGGGGGCACTGAAGCTTTCTTT
CDR3 protein: CASSAGGGGTEAFF

clone size: once
J gene: TRBJ2-7
V gene: TRBV11-2
D gene: TRBD2
CDR3 DNA: TGTGCCAGCAGCCGACATGGGGTAGCGGGGGATTACGAGCAGTACTTC
CDR3 protein: CASSRHGVAGDYEQYF

clone size: -
J gene: TRBJ2-1
V gene: TRBV6-5
D gene: TRBD2
CDR3 DNA: TGTGCCAGCAGCCATAGCGGGATAAGGGAGTATGAGCAGTTCTTC
CDR3 protein: CASSHSGIREYEQFF

clone size: once
J gene: TRBJ2-7
V gene: TRBV10-2
D gene: TRBD2
CDR3 DNA: TGCGCCAGCAGTTTCCTAGCGGGAGGCGGAGAGCAGTACTTC
CDR3 protein: CASSFLAGGGEQYF

clone size: -
J gene: TRBJ1-2
V gene: TRBV13
D gene: -
CDR3 DNA: TGTGCCAGCAGCTTAGGTCCGGCTAACTATGGCTACACCTTC
CDR3 protein: CASSLGPANYGYTF

clone size: -
J gene: TRBJ2-7
V gene: TRBV7-2
D gene: -
CDR3 DNA: TGTGCCAGCAGCTTAGGGTCTCGCTATGTTGATAACTTC
CDR3 protein: CASSLGSRYVDNF

clone size: once
J gene: TRBJ1-3
V gene: TRBV4-3
D gene: -
CDR3 DNA: TGCGCCAGCAGCCAAGATGGGGGGAGTGGAAACACCATATATTTT
CDR3 protein: CASSQDGGSGNTIYF

clone size: -
J gene: TRBJ2-7
V gene: TRBV6-5
D gene: -
CDR3 DNA: TGTGCCAGCAGTTACTCTGGGGAGCAGTACTTC
CDR3 protein: CASSYSGEQYF

clone size: -
J gene: TRBJ2-1
V gene: TRBV27
D gene: -
CDR3 DNA: TGTGCCAGCAGCCCTGGGGGCCCAAATGAGCAGTTCTTC
CDR3 protein: CASSPGGPNEQFF